These 32 T cell receptor beta chains were sequenced from one sample in a study of regulatory dendritic cells for organ transplantation. Produced via immunoSEQ multiplex PCR; TCRdb's table is partial and in-frame only. The sample holds under 35,000 clones, roughly nine tenths seen once. Sequences were obtained from naive CD4+ T cells from blood. The subset denotes: CD45RA+ naive T cells. The receptors derive from a human donor in good health.

This chain links TRBV4-3 with TRBJ2-5; D not resolved. V was shortened by 0 bases and J by 4 bases, with 12 bases between the two germline ends. CDR3 length: 15 amino acids. Germline assignment: CDR1 LGHNA and CDR2 YSLEER. The CDR3 DNA is TGCGCCAGCAGCCAAGACCCAGACCGGCGAGAGACCCAGTACTTC. This gives the protein CASSQDPDRRETQYF.

This chain joins TRBV18 and TRBJ1-2; D may be TRBD1 (5 bases). Germline-derived CDR1 and CDR2 are KGHSH and LQKENI. The CDR3 has 14 amino acids. V was trimmed by 4 bases and J by 4 bases, leaving 13 bases between them. The CDR3 protein is CASSQDRGVYGYTF. Written as DNA, the CDR3 is TGTGCCAGCTCACAAGACCGGGGCGTCTATGGCTACACCTTC.

The V gene is TRBV11-2, the J gene TRBJ1-2; D uncertain. Trimming took 0 bases from V and 10 from J, leaving 9 bases between them. The germline V gene encodes CDR1 SGHAT and CDR2 FQNNGV. The CDR3 consists of 12 residues. The CDR3, as DNA: TGTGCCAGCAGCTTAGATTCCCAGGTCTACACCTTC. As protein: CASSLDSQVYTF.

The J gene is TRBJ2-1, the V gene TRBV14, with a tentative D call TRBD2 (5 bases). The CDR3 loop spans 11 amino acids. V was trimmed by 3 bases and J by 9 bases, leaving 6 bases between them. Looked up from germline, CDR1 is SGHDN and CDR2 is FVKESK. CDR3 sequence reads: CASSHGGEQFF. The CDR3 coding sequence is TGTGCCAGCAGCCACGGAGGTGAGCAGTTCTTC.

The gene calls are TRBV7-2 and TRBJ2-1, with 12 bases matching TRBD2. This CDR3 is built from 16 residues. Looked up from germline, CDR1 is SGHTA and CDR2 is FQGNSA. V lost 2 bases and J lost 1; bases outside the gene matches: 0. In DNA, the CDR3 is TGTGCCAGCAGCTTAACTAGCGGGGGGTCCTACAATGAGCAGTTCTTC. This sequence encodes CASSLTSGGSYNEQFF.

This chain joins TRBV6-1 and TRBJ2-3; 8 bases fit TRBD2. The CDR3 is made up of 14 amino acids. V was clipped by 10 bases and J by 5 bases; unmatched bases: 11. Germline V gene lookup returns CDR1 MNHNS and CDR2 SASEGT. The CDR3 is CANTPGLEVDTQYF. As DNA, the CDR3 is TGTGCCAACACTCCGGGACTAGAAGTAGATACGCAGTATTTT.

The chain has TRBV30 and TRBJ1-1, with D uncertain. Germline-derived CDR1 and CDR2 are GTSNPN and SVGIG (reference sequence). Deletions cut 0 bases from V and 3 bases from J, with 5 bases between. The CDR3 has 12 residues. This CDR3 reads CAWSVRYTEAFF. For the CDR3, the DNA is TGTGCCTGGAGTGTAAGGTACACTGAAGCTTTCTTT.

This clone was counted between two and nine times. The V gene is TRBV2, the J gene TRBJ1-6, with D unresolved. The germline V gene has CDR1 SNHLY and CDR2 FYNNEI. V lost 8 bases and J lost 4, with 15 bases in between. The CDR3 is 15 residues long. CDR3 protein: CASVVRGQYNSPLHF. In DNA form, the CDR3 reads TGTGCCAGCGTCGTTCGGGGTCAGTATAATTCACCCCTCCACTTT.

V usage is TRBV7-9 and J usage is TRBJ2-3; TRBD1 aligns across 7 bases. V trimming: 5 bases; J trimming: 5 bases; junction bases outside the gene matches: 4. The CDR3 totals 13 residues. In germline, CDR1 is SEHNR, CDR2 FQNEAQ (reference sequence). The CDR3 DNA follows: TGTGCCAGCAGCCGAGACAGGGTAGATACGCAGTATTTT. Its translation is CASSRDRVDTQYF.

V is TRBV30 and J is TRBJ1-2, with TRBD1 as a possible D gene (6 bases). Germline CDR1 GTSNPN, CDR2 SVGIG (reference sequence). CDR3 length equals 13 residues. Trimming cost V 5 bases and J 12 bases, with 22 bases left between them. CDR3: CAWDGQISFGNTF. The CDR3 DNA is TGTGCCTGGGATGGACAGATCTCATTTGGAAACACCTTC.

The chain employs TRBV6-5 and TRBJ1-2; 9 nucleotides align to TRBD1. The CDR3 runs 14 residues. Germline CDR1 is MNHEY and CDR2 is SVGAGI. V shed 5 bases, J shed 7 bases, and the junction held 8 bases outside the gene matches. The CDR3 coding sequence is TGTGCCAGCAGTCGACAGGGGGAAGTGAGTGGCTACACCTTC. Amino acids: CASSRQGEVSGYTF.

V gene TRBV11-2 combines with J gene TRBJ2-2; D is unclear. V gave up 1 base and J gave up 5 bases, with 14 bases separating them. There are 16 residues in the CDR3. Per germline, CDR1 SGHAT and CDR2 FQNNGV. The CDR3 coding sequence is TGTGCCAGCAGCTTAGGCGTTCGTTTTTCGACCGGGGAGCTGTTTTTT. Residues: CASSLGVRFSTGELFF.

The genes are TRBV10-2 and TRBJ2-6; TRBD1 matches 9 bases. The germline V gene has CDR1 WSHSY and CDR2 SAAADI. The V segment lost 8 bases and the J segment 2 bases; nucleotides outside the gene matches: 7. CDR3 size: 16 residues. The chain's CDR3 is CASRPGTGTGANVLTF. In DNA, the CDR3 is TGCGCCAGCCGTCCCGGGACAGGGACTGGGGCCAACGTCCTGACTTTC.

This chain connects TRBV7-3 to TRBJ2-6; D unclear. CDR3 size: 17 residues. V lost 5 bases, J lost 4 bases, and 18 bases lay in between. The V gene's germline CDR1 is SGHTA and CDR2 FQGTGA. DNA for the CDR3: TGTGCCAGCAGCCCAGTGGGAAGAAAATCCGGGGCCAACGTCCTGACTTTC. Its translation: CASSPVGRKSGANVLTF.

On this clone: The sample carries other DNA sequences with the same CDR3. The chain recombines TRBV4-1 with TRBJ2-6, with no clear D. Germline V gene sequence: CDR1 MGHRA, CDR2 YSYEKL. V was trimmed by 1 base and J by 0 bases, leaving 10 bases between them. The CDR3 spans 17 residues. The CDR3 sequence: CASSQAAGISGANVLTF. The CDR3 DNA reads as TGCGCCAGCAGCCAAGCCGCAGGCATCTCTGGGGCCAACGTCCTGACTTTC.

This clone was observed a handful of times. The J gene is TRBJ2-7, the V gene TRBV7-2; D possibly matches TRBD1 or TRBD2 (6 bases each). CDR1 SGHTA and CDR2 FQGNSA come from the germline V gene. The ends were cut back, 1 base at V and 3 bases at J, with 13 bases in the middle. The CDR3 is 15 residues long. CDR3 amino acids: CASSLEGGPFYEQYF. CDR3 bases: TGTGCCAGCAGCTTAGAGGGGGGACCGTTCTACGAGCAGTACTTC.

This sequence joins TRBV11-3 and TRBJ2-1, with 9 bases lining up with TRBD1. Germline V lookup: CDR1 SGHNT, CDR2 YENEEA. The CDR3 spans 15 residues. V was clipped by 5 bases and J by 4 bases; unmatched bases: 6. CDR3 region: CASSRDRGEYNEQFF. The CDR3 region has the DNA TGTGCCAGCAGCCGAGACAGGGGGGAATACAATGAGCAGTTCTTC.

The chain links TRBV6-1 to TRBJ2-1; D not resolved. The germline CDR1 and CDR2 sequences are MNHNS and SASEGT. The V gene lost 5 bases and the J gene lost 7 bases, with 6 bases spanning the gap. The CDR3 totals 11 residues. CDR3 in DNA: TGTGCCAGCAGTAGGGCAAATGAGCAGTTCTTC. Protein: CASSRANEQFF.

The chain uses TRBV28 and TRBJ1-1; no clear D gene. Germline V gives CDR1 MDHEN, CDR2 SYDVKM. The germline V and J ends were trimmed by 3 bases and 10 bases, with 15 bases remaining between them. This CDR3 comprises 13 residues. The CDR3 sequence: CASSLVGETPAFF. The CDR3 DNA sequence: TGTGCCAGCAGTTTGGTTGGGGAGACCCCAGCTTTCTTT.

V gene TRBV18 combines with J gene TRBJ2-1; 9 bases match TRBD2. Germline trimming cut 3 bases from V and 7 bases from J; bases unmatched to any gene: 10. CDR1 and CDR2 (germline): KGHSH, LQKENI. This CDR3 comprises 16 residues. This chain's CDR3 is CASSPTTSGLHNEQFF. CDR3 nucleotides: TGTGCCAGCTCACCTACGACTAGCGGTCTACATAATGAGCAGTTCTTC.

The sample holds one count of this clone. This chain connects TRBV5-4 to TRBJ2-2; D gene uncertain. Germline values: CDR1 SGHNT, CDR2 YYREEE (reference sequence). The length of the CDR3 is 13 residues. V was clipped by 10 bases and J by 1 base, with 11 bases between them. The CDR3 loop is CAFGAKNTGELFF. The CDR3 region has the DNA TGTGCCTTCGGAGCGAAGAACACCGGGGAGCTGTTTTTT.

J is TRBJ2-5 and V is TRBV27, with D maybe TRBD2 (6 bases). The J call may be faulty, since TRBJ2-7 better matches the DNA end. The CDR3 covers 14 residues. Per the germline V gene, CDR1 is MNHEY and CDR2 is SMNVEV (reference sequence). CDR3 sequence (DNA): TGTGCCAGCAGTCTCTGGAGGGGTTCTAACGAGCAGTACTTC. Amino acid sequence: CASSLWRGSNEQYF.

This chain joins TRBV4-2 and TRBJ1-4; no clear D gene. Germline V CDR1 and CDR2: LGHNA, YNFKEQ. Trimming removed 6 bases from V and 2 bases from J, with 13 bases in between. This CDR3 spans 15 amino acids. The CDR3 loop is CASRTQNPTNEKLFF. In DNA, the CDR3 is TGTGCCAGCAGGACACAGAATCCTACTAATGAAAAACTGTTTTTT.

The chain has TRBV7-6 and TRBJ2-1; D is tentatively TRBD1 or TRBD2 (5 bases each). The CDR3 sequence is 14 residues long. Trimming pared 1 base from V and 8 bases from J, leaving 12 bases between. Germline V gives CDR1 SGHVS, CDR2 FNYEAQ. CDR3 bases: TGTGCCAGCAGCTTAGGTATTTGGGACGATGAGCAGTTCTTC. This encodes CASSLGIWDDEQFF. The entire variable domain, with the rest obtained from reference TRBV7-6 and TRBJ2-1, is as follows: GAGVSQSPRYKVTKRGQDVALRCDPISGHVSLYWYRQALGQGPEFLTYFNYEAQQDKSGLPNDRFSAERPEGSISTLTIQRTEQRDSAMYRCASSLGIWDDEQFFGPGTRLTVL.

This chain joins TRBV7-9 and TRBJ2-5; D is possibly TRBD2 (7 bases). Per the germline V gene, CDR1 is SEHNR and CDR2 is FQNEAQ (reference sequence). The ends were cut back, 5 bases at V and 2 bases at J, with 9 bases in the middle. The CDR3 spans 13 residues. CDR3 coding DNA: TGTGCCAGCAGCCGGGGGGCGCAAGAGACCCAGTACTTC. Translating it yields CASSRGAQETQYF.

The rearrangement links TRBV7-2 to TRBJ2-1; 8 bases align to TRBD2. J gave up 6 bases and V 5 bases, and 15 bases lay outside the gene matches. The CDR3 has 17 amino acids. The V gene's germline CDR1 is SGHTA and CDR2 FQGNSA. The CDR3 coding sequence is TGTGCCAGCAGCAAACTAGCGGAGACCGCCCGACCCAATGAGCAGTTCTTC. Its protein product is CASSKLAETARPNEQFF.

This chain joins TRBV4-3 and TRBJ2-7; 12 bases fit TRBD2. This CDR3 has 17 residues. CDR1 is LGHNA, CDR2 YSLEER, per germline. J lost 4 bases, V lost 0 bases, and 7 bases had no gene match. The DNA for the CDR3 is TGCGCCAGCAGCCAAGAATGGGGACTAGCGGGTGGATACGAGCAGTACTTC. This sequence encodes CASSQEWGLAGGYEQYF.

The rearrangement joins TRBV6-5 to TRBJ1-4; D uncertain. The ends were cut back, 0 bases at V and 10 bases at J, with 3 bases in the middle. The CDR3 totals 11 residues. CDR1 MNHEY and CDR2 SVGAGI come from the germline V gene. CDR3 DNA sequence: TGTGCCAGCAGTTACTCGGTAAAACTGTTTTTT. This sequence encodes CASSYSVKLFF.

CDR3 region: CSGTETSGKETQYF. As DNA, the CDR3 is TGCAGCGGGACAGAGACTAGCGGAAAAGAGACCCAGTACTTC. This chain connects TRBV29-1 to TRBJ2-5, with 9 bases that match TRBD2. After removal of 7 bases from V and 3 bases from J, the junction contained 9 bases not matched to a gene. Germline loops: CDR1 SQVTM, CDR2 ANQGSEA. This CDR3 contains 14 residues.

The chain links TRBV10-2 to TRBJ2-1; 9 bases align to TRBD2. CDR3 length: 13 amino acids. Looked up from germline, CDR1 is WSHSY and CDR2 is SAAADI. Trimming cost V 7 bases and J 6 bases; bases outside gene matches: 4. CDR3 in amino acids: CASTWREGNEQFF. The CDR3 DNA reads TGCGCCAGCACTTGGCGGGAGGGCAATGAGCAGTTCTTC.

The chain links TRBV11-2 to TRBJ1-1, with D hard to call. The CDR3 spans 16 residues. The V gene's germline CDR1 is SGHAT and CDR2 FQNNGV. The germline V and J ends were trimmed by 5 bases and 0 bases, with 16 bases remaining between them. The CDR3: CASSLVGTVLNTEAFF. DNA of the CDR3: TGTGCCAGCAGCCTGGTGGGAACAGTCCTGAACACTGAAGCTTTCTTT.

The chain couples TRBV19 to TRBJ2-5, with 15 nucleotides matching TRBD2. Germline assignment: CDR1 LNHDA and CDR2 SQIVND (reference sequence). This CDR3 is 16 amino acids long. V trimming: 3 bases; J trimming: 4 bases; junction bases outside the gene matches: 3. The CDR3 reads CASSIRTSGRAETQYF. The CDR3 nucleotides are TGTGCCAGTAGTATCCGGACTAGCGGGAGGGCAGAGACCCAGTACTTC.